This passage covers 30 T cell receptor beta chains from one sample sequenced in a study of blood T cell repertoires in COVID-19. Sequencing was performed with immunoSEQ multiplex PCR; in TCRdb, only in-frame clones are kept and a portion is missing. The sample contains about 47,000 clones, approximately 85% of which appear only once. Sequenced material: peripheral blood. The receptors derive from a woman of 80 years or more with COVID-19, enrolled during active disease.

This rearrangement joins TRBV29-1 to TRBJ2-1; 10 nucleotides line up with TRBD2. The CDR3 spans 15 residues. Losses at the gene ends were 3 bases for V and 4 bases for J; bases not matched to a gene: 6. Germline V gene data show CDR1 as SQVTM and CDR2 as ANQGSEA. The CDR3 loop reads CSVEASGSWYNEQFF. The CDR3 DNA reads TGCAGCGTTGAGGCTAGCGGGAGTTGGTACAATGAGCAGTTCTTC.

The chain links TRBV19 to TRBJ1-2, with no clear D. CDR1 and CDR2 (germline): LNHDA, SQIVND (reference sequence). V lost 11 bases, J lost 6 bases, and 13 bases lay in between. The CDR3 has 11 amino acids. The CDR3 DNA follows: TGTGCCGGCCGCGGTCCTGATGGCTACACCTTC. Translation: CAGRGPDGYTF.

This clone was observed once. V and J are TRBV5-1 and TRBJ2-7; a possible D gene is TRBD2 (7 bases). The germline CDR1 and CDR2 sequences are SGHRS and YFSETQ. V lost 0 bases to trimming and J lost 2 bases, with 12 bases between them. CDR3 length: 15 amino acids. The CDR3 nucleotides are TGCGCCAGCAGCTTGGGGCAGGGGACTACCTACGAGCAGTACTTC. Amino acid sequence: CASSLGQGTTYEQYF.

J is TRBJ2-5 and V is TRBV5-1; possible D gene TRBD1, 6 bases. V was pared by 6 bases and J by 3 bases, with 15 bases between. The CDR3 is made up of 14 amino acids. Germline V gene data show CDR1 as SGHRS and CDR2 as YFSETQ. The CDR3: CASKLWTVEETQYF. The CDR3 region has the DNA TGCGCCAGCAAACTGTGGACAGTCGAAGAGACCCAGTACTTC.

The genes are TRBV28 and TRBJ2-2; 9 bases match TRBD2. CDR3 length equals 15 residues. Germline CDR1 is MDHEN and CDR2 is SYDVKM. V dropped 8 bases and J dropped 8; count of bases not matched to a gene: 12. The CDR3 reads CASGPAGGYAGELFF. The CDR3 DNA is TGTGCCAGCGGACCCGCGGGAGGGTACGCGGGGGAGCTGTTTTTT.

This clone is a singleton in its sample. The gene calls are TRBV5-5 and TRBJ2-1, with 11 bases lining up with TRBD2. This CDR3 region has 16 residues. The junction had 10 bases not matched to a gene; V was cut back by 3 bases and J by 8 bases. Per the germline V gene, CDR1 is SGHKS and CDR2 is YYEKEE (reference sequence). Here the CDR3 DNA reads TGTGCCAGCAGCTCATTAACTAGCGGGAGAATCTATGAGCAGTTCTTC. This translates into CASSSLTSGRIYEQFF.

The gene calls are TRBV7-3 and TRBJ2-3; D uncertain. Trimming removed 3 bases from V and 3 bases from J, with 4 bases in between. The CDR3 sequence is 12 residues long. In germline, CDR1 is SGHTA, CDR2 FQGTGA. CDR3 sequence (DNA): TGTGCCAGCAGCTTCGGGACAGATACGCAGTATTTT. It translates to CASSFGTDTQYF.

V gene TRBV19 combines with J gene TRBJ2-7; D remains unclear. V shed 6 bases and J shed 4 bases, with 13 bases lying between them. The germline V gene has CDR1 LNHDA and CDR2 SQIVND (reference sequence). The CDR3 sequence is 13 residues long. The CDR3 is CASSLNTGYEQYF. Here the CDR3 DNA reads TGTGCCAGTAGCCTCAACACGGGTTACGAGCAGTACTTC.

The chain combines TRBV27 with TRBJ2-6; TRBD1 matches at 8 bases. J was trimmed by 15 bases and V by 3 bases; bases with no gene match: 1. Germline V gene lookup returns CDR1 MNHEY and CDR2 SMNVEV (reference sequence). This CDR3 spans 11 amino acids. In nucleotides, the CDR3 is TGTGCCAGCAGTTTGACAGGGGACCTGACTTTC. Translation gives CASSLTGDLTF. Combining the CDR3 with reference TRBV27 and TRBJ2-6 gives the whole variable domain EAQVTQNPRYLITVTGKKLTVTCSQNMNHEYMSWYRQDPGLGLRQIYYSMNVEVTDKGDVPEGYKVSRKEKRNFPLILESPSPNQTSLYFCASSLTGDLTFGAGSRLTVL.

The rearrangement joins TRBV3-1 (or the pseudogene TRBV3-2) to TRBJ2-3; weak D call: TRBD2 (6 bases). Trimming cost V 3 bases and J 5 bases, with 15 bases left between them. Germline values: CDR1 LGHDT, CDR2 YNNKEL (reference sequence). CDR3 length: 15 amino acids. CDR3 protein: CASSHTLRGVDTQYF. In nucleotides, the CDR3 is TGTGCCAGCAGCCACACCCTTCGCGGGGTAGATACGCAGTATTTT.

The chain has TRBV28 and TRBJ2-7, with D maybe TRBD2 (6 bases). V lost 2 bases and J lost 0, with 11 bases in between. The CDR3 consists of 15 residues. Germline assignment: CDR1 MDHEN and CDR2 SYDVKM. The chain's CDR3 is CASSLAYGSSYEQYF. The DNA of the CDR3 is TGTGCCAGCAGTTTAGCCTACGGGAGCTCCTACGAGCAGTACTTC.

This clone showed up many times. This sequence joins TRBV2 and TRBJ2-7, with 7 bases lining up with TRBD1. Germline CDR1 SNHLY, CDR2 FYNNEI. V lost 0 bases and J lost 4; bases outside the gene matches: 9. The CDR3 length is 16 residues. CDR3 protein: CASSEAVTGYRYEQYF. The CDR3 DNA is TGTGCCAGCAGTGAAGCGGTGACAGGGTATCGGTACGAGCAGTACTTC.

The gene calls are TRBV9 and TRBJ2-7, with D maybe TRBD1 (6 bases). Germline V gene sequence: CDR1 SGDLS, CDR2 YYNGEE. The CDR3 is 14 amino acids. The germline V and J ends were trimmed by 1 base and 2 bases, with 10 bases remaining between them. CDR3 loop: CASSVTTGAYEQYF. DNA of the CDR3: TGTGCCAGCAGCGTAACGACAGGCGCCTACGAGCAGTACTTC.

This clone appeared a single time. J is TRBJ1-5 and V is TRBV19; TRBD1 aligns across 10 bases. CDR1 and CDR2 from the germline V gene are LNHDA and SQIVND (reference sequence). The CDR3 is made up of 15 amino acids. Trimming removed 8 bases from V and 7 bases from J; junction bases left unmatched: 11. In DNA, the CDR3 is TGTGCCAGTCGTCCCGGGACAGGGGAGGGACAGCCCCAGCATTTT. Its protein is CASRPGTGEGQPQHF.

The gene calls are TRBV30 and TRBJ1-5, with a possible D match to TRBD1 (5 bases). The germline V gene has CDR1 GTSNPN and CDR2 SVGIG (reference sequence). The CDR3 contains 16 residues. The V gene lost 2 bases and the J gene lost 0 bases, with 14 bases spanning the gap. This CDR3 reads CAWSLWGGNSNQPQHF. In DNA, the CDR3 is TGTGCCTGGAGTCTCTGGGGGGGGAATAGCAATCAGCCCCAGCATTTT.

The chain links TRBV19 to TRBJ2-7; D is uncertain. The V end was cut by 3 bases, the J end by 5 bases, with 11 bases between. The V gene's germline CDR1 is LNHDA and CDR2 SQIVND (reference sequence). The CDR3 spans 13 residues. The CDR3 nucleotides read TGTGCCAGTAGTATTACAGTTATCGACGAGCAGTACTTC. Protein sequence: CASSITVIDEQYF.

As DNA, the CDR3 is TGTGCCTGGAGTGTAAGGTTGATTAGCGGGAGGGTGAACACCGGGGAGCTGTTTTTT. This gives the protein CAWSVRLISGRVNTGELFF. The chain links TRBV30 to TRBJ2-2; 11 bases line up with TRBD2. CDR3 length equals 19 residues. V shed 0 bases and J 1 base; nucleotides not matched to a gene: 10. Germline V gene sequence: CDR1 GTSNPN, CDR2 SVGIG (reference sequence).

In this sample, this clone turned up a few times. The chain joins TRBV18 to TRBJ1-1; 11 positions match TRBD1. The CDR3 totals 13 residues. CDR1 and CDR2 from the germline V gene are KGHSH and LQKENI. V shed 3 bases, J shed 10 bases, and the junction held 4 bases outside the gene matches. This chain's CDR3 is CASSPGQGAGAFF. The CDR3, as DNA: TGTGCCAGCTCACCTGGACAGGGGGCGGGAGCTTTCTTT.

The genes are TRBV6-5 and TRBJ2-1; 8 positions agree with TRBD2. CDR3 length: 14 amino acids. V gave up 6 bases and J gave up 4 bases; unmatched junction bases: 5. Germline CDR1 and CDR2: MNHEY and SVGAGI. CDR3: CASSRPGGYNEQFF. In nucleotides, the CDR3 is TGTGCCAGCAGCCGCCCGGGGGGGTACAATGAGCAGTTCTTC.

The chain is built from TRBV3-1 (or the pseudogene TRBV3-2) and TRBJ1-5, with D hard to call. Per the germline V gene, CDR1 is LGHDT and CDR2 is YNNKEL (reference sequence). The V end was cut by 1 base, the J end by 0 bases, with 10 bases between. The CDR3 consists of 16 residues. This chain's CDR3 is CASSQGYSNSNQPQHF. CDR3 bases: TGTGCCAGCAGCCAAGGTTACAGTAATAGCAATCAGCCCCAGCATTTT.

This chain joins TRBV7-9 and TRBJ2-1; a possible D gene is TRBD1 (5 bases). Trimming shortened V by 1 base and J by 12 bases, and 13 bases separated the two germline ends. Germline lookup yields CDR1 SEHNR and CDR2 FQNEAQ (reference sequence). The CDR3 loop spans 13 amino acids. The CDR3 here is CASSLEQAIRQFF. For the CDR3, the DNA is TGTGCCAGCAGCTTAGAACAGGCAATACGGCAGTTCTTC.

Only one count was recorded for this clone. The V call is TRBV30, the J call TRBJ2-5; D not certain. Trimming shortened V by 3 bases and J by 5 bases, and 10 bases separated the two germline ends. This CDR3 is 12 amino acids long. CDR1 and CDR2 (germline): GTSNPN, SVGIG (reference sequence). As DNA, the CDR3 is TGTGCCTGGAGCGAACTGAGGGAGACCCAGTACTTC. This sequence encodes CAWSELRETQYF.

The CDR3 loop reads CASSAQGNTGELFF. CDR3 coding DNA: TGTGCCAGCAGCGCACAGGGGAACACCGGGGAGCTGTTTTTT. This sequence joins TRBV9 and TRBJ2-2; weak D call: TRBD1 (6 bases). Germline V gene data show CDR1 as SGDLS and CDR2 as YYNGEE. CDR3 length equals 14 residues. V lost 3 bases and J 1 base, leaving 7 bases between the germline ends. Variable domain in full (rest from reference TRBV9 and TRBJ2-2): DSGVTQTPKHLITATGQRVTLRCSPRSGDLSVYWYQQSLDQGLQFLIQYYNGEERAKGNILERFSAQQFPDLHSELNLSSLELGDSALYFCASSAQGNTGELFFGEGSRLTVL.

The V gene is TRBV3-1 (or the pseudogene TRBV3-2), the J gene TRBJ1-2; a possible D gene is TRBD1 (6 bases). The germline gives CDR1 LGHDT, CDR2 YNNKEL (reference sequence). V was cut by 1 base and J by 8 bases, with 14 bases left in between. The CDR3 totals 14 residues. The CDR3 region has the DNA TGTGCCAGCAGCCAAGGCGGGGGGCGCGAGGGCTACACCTTC. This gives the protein CASSQGGGREGYTF.

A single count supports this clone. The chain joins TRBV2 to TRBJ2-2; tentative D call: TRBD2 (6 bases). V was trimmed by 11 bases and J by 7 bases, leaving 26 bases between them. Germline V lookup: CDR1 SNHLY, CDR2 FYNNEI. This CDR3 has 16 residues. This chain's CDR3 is CAQTSRTSPEGGELFF. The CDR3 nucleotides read TGTGCCCAGACATCGCGGACCTCTCCGGAGGGCGGGGAGCTGTTTTTT.

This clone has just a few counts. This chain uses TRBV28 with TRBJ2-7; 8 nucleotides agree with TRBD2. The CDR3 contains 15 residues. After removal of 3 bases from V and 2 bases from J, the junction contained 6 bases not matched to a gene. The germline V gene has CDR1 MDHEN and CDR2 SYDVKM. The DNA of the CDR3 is TGTGCCAGCAGTTTCAGGCGGGAGGTTCCCTACGAGCAGTACTTC. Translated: CASSFRREVPYEQYF.

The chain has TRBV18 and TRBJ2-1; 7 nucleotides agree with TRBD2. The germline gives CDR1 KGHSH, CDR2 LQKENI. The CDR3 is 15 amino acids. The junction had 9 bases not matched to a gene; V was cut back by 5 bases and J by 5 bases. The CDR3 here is CASSTSAGRNNEQFF. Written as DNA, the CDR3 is TGTGCCAGCTCAACTTCAGCGGGACGAAACAATGAGCAGTTCTTC.

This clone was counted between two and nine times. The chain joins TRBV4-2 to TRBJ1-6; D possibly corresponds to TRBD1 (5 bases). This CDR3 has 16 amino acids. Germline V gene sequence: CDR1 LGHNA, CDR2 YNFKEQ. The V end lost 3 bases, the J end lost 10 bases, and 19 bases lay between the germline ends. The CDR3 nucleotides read TGTGCCAGCAGCCAGGTGCCGGGGACTGAGAGGTCACCCCTCCACTTT. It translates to CASSQVPGTERSPLHF.

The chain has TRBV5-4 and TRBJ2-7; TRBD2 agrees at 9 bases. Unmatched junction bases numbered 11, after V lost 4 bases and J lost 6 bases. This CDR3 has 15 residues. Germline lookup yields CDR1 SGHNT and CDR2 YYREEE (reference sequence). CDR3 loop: CASSLGLASVREQYF. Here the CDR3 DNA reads TGTGCCAGCAGCCTGGGACTAGCATCTGTGCGCGAGCAGTACTTC.

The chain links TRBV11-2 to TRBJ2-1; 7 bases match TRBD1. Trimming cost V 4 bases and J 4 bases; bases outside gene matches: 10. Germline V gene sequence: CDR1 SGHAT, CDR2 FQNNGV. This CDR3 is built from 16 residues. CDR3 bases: TGTGCCAGCAGCTACACGCGGCAGGGGGTATACAATGAGCAGTTCTTC. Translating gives CASSYTRQGVYNEQFF.